Following are 14 T cell receptor beta chains from one sample sequenced in a study of blood T cell repertoires in COVID-19. Data came from immunoSEQ multiplex PCR; TCRdb stores just in-frame clones and leaves some out. The sample shows roughly 250,000 clones, roughly 80% of them seen only once. The sample was peripheral blood. The receptors were gathered from a woman aged 60-75 years with active or convalescent COVID-19.

The chain recombines TRBV5-1 with TRBJ2-3; a possible D gene is TRBD1 (5 bases). V dropped 2 bases and J dropped 3 bases, with 19 bases sitting between them. This CDR3 contains 17 residues. Germline V gives CDR1 SGHRS, CDR2 YFSETQ. CDR3 protein: CASSFSVGRVGTDTQYF. The CDR3 coding sequence is TGCGCCAGCAGCTTTTCGGTTGGCAGGGTCGGGACAGATACGCAGTATTTT.

The V and J genes are TRBV30 and TRBJ2-7; tentatively, D is TRBD2 (5 bases). The V gene's germline CDR1 is GTSNPN and CDR2 SVGIG (reference sequence). The CDR3 runs to 13 residues. V lost 2 bases to trimming and J lost 4 bases, with 12 bases between them. The CDR3: CAWSSGVGYEQYF. The CDR3 nucleotides read TGTGCCTGGAGTTCCGGGGTAGGTTACGAGCAGTACTTC.

The gene calls are TRBV6-5 and TRBJ1-6; a weak D match, TRBD1 (5 bases). The germline CDR1 and CDR2 sequences are MNHEY and SVGAGI. Trimming took 8 bases from V and 7 from J, leaving 15 bases between them. The CDR3 has 14 residues. DNA for the CDR3: TGTGCCAGCGGGGGGTATTTATTGAATTCACCCCTCCACTTT. Translation: CASGGYLLNSPLHF.

In DNA form, the CDR3 reads TGTGCCAGCAGTTACCGACAGATCATACACACCGGGGAGCTGTTTTTT. It yields the protein CASSYRQIIHTGELFF. The rearrangement joins TRBV2 to TRBJ2-2, with D possibly being TRBD1 (5 bases). The germline V gene encodes CDR1 SNHLY and CDR2 FYNNEI. V lost 5 bases and J lost 3, with 16 bases in between. The CDR3 has 16 amino acids.

The rearrangement links TRBV6-5 to TRBJ1-2; TRBD1 is a possible D gene (6 bases). The CDR3 has 14 amino acids. V was clipped by 3 bases and J by 4 bases, with 12 bases between them. Germline V gene data show CDR1 as MNHEY and CDR2 as SVGAGI. The CDR3 DNA follows: TGTGCCAGCAGTTATTCGGGGGGCTCCTATGGCTACACCTTC. Translation: CASSYSGGSYGYTF.

This clone was counted a single time. The V call is TRBV19, the J call TRBJ1-5; TRBD1 matches at 11 bases. CDR3 length: 14 residues. From germline, CDR1 is LNHDA and CDR2 SQIVND (reference sequence). J was trimmed by 6 bases and V by 8 bases; bases with no gene match: 6. CDR3 coding DNA: TGTGCCAGTCGGACAGGGGGCAAGGGTCAGCCCCAGCATTTT. Translation: CASRTGGKGQPQHF.

The chain couples TRBV30 to TRBJ2-5; possible D gene TRBD1, 6 bases. The germline gives CDR1 GTSNPN, CDR2 SVGIG (reference sequence). V lost 2 bases and J 5 bases, leaving 12 bases between the germline ends. The CDR3 is made up of 13 amino acids. The CDR3 loop reads CAWSNQGRETQYF. DNA for the CDR3: TGTGCCTGGAGTAATCAGGGGCGGGAGACCCAGTACTTC.

This sequence joins TRBV14 and TRBJ2-6; TRBD1 might be the D (5 bases). V lost 4 bases, J lost 0 bases, and 16 bases lay in between. Germline lookup yields CDR1 SGHDN and CDR2 FVKESK. The CDR3 runs to 18 residues. Here the CDR3 DNA reads TGTGCCAGCAGCCCCTGGGGCAGCGATAGCTCTGGGGCCAACGTCCTGACTTTC. Translating it yields CASSPWGSDSSGANVLTF.

This clone was counted a single time. This chain joins TRBV5-1 and TRBJ1-6, with 7 bases matching TRBD1. The ends lost 4 bases at V and 7 bases at J; junction bases unmatched: 8. The CDR3 covers 15 residues. From germline, CDR1 is SGHRS and CDR2 YFSETQ. CDR3 coding DNA: TGCGCCAGCAGCGGGGAACAGGGGCGGAATTCACCCCTCCACTTT. The encoded protein is CASSGEQGRNSPLHF.

In the case of this clone: One junction end disagrees with the germline gene, perhaps due to a read error. The chain is built from TRBV7-9 and TRBJ1-2; 10 bases map to TRBD1. From germline, CDR1 is SEHNR and CDR2 FQNEAQ (reference sequence). The CDR3 has 17 amino acids. The CDR3, as DNA: TGTGCCAGCAGATTAGATGGACAGGGGGTAGCAAATGGTGGCTACACCTTC. Encoded protein: CASRLDGQGVANGGYTF.

The V and J genes are TRBV4-3 and TRBJ1-1; 9 bases line up with TRBD1. The CDR3 consists of 14 residues. J gave up 7 bases and V 0 bases, and 3 bases lay outside the gene matches. Germline-derived CDR1 and CDR2 are LGHNA and YSLEER. CDR3 in DNA: TGCGCCAGCAGCCAAGAACAGGGGGCGGTTGAAGCTTTCTTT. The encoded protein is CASSQEQGAVEAFF.

The CDR3 here is CASSQDHSGPGNTIYF. The CDR3, as DNA: TGCGCCAGCAGCCAAGATCATTCAGGGCCTGGAAACACCATATATTTT. This chain connects TRBV4-3 to TRBJ1-3; D might be TRBD1 (5 bases). CDR1 and CDR2 (germline): LGHNA, YSLEER. The CDR3 extends over 16 amino acids. Trimming stripped 0 bases from V and 2 bases from J, with 11 bases between.

The chain has TRBV6-5 and TRBJ1-2; possible D gene TRBD1, 5 bases. The CDR3 spans 13 residues. CDR1 and CDR2 (germline): MNHEY, SVGAGI. The V end lost 7 bases, the J end lost 4 bases, and 13 bases lay between the germline ends. The CDR3 DNA reads TGTGCCAGCACCCCACGCGACAGCTATGGCTACACCTTC. Residues: CASTPRDSYGYTF.

The gene calls are TRBV27 and TRBJ2-6, with 9 bases fitting TRBD1. V gave up 4 bases and J gave up 0 bases; unmatched junction bases: 7. The germline V gene has CDR1 MNHEY and CDR2 SMNVEV (reference sequence). The CDR3 is 18 amino acids. The CDR3 reads CASSSRTGATSGANVLTF. CDR3 sequence (DNA): TGTGCCAGCAGTTCCCGGACAGGGGCTACCTCTGGGGCCAACGTCCTGACTTTC.